What follows are 21 T cell receptor beta chains derived from one specimen sequenced in a study of OX40 agonist ivuxolimab in advanced cancers. Measured with immunoSEQ multiplex PCR; TCRdb has only the in-frame clones, and not every one. Among 70,000 to 90,000 clones listed, around 84% were seen once. The sequencing used CD4+ or CD8+ T cells sorted from blood, collected in a trial of the OX40 agonist ivuxolimab. The receptors were gathered from an adult with an advanced solid tumor such as melanoma, head and neck, liver or kidney cancer.

The chain couples TRBV7-9 to TRBJ2-1, with D hard to call. The germline CDR1 and CDR2 sequences are SEHNR and FQNEAQ (reference sequence). V was shortened by 6 bases and J by 7 bases, with 16 bases between the two germline ends. The CDR3 covers 14 residues. The CDR3 coding sequence is TGTGCCAGCAGGTTTAAAGGCCAATTAAATGAGCAGTTCTTC. It is translated as CASRFKGQLNEQFF.

The table lists this clone with a few counts. The rearrangement links TRBV19 to TRBJ1-5, with a tentative D call TRBD1 (5 bases). The length of the CDR3 is 14 residues. Germline CDR1 LNHDA, CDR2 SQIVND (reference sequence). Trimming stripped 5 bases from V and 1 base from J, with 9 bases between. CDR3 nucleotides: TGTGCCAGTAGTCTTCGACAGAGCAATCAGCCCCAGCATTTT. Protein sequence: CASSLRQSNQPQHF.

The rearrangement joins TRBV18 to TRBJ2-5, with TRBD1 identical over 9 bases. TRBJ2-7 matches the DNA end more closely, so the J call is doubtful. There are 16 residues in the CDR3. Per the germline V gene, CDR1 is KGHSH and CDR2 is LQKENI. The CDR3 loop reads CASSQFGTGTSGEQYF. The CDR3 DNA follows: TGTGCCAGCTCACAATTCGGGACAGGGACAAGTGGCGAGCAGTACTTC.

V is TRBV7-9 and J is TRBJ2-1, with 8 positions matching TRBD1. Germline V gives CDR1 SEHNR, CDR2 FQNEAQ (reference sequence). CDR3 length: 14 residues. The V gene end was trimmed by 4 bases and the J gene end by 8 bases; junction bases not matched to a gene: 7. CDR3 residues: CASSSTGVGYEQFF. CDR3 in DNA: TGTGCCAGCAGCTCGACAGGGGTTGGCTATGAGCAGTTCTTC.

This rearrangement joins TRBV30 to TRBJ1-2; a weak D match, TRBD1 (5 bases). Trimming shortened V by 1 base and J by 7 bases, and 10 bases separated the two germline ends. This CDR3 comprises 12 residues. CDR1 is GTSNPN, CDR2 SVGIG, per germline (reference sequence). CDR3 nucleotide sequence: TGTGCCTGGAGTGCGGGGCGAGGTGGCTACACCTTC. This encodes CAWSAGRGGYTF.

A single count supports this clone. V and J are TRBV18 and TRBJ2-2, with D perhaps TRBD2 (6 bases). Germline loops: CDR1 KGHSH, CDR2 LQKENI. There are 15 residues in the CDR3. V was cut by 4 bases and J by 5 bases, with 14 bases left in between. The chain's CDR3 is CASSLDVTRTGELFF. DNA for the CDR3: TGTGCCAGCTCACTGGACGTGACTAGGACCGGGGAGCTGTTTTTT.

The rearrangement uses TRBV13 and TRBJ2-1; 7 nucleotides align to TRBD2. Germline trimming cut 5 bases from V and 6 bases from J; bases unmatched to any gene: 13. The germline CDR1 and CDR2 sequences are PRHDT and FYEKMQ (reference sequence). The CDR3 length is 16 residues. Written as DNA, the CDR3 is TGTGCCAGCAGCCTGTCCGGGAGGACCTCTCTCAATGAGCAGTTCTTC. Translating it yields CASSLSGRTSLNEQFF. The variable domain in full, with the rest retrieved from reference TRBV13 and TRBJ2-1, is AAGVIQSPRHLIKEKRETATLKCYPIPRHDTVYWYQQGPGQDPQFLISFYEKMQSDKGSIPDRFSAQQFSDYHSELNMSSLELGDSALYFCASSLSGRTSLNEQFFGPGTRLTVL.

The chain recombines TRBV19 with TRBJ2-1; D unresolved. Germline V CDR1 and CDR2: LNHDA, SQIVND (reference sequence). Trimming took 7 bases from V and 8 from J, leaving 9 bases between them. CDR3 length equals 11 residues. Here the CDR3 reads CASKGRDEQFF. CDR3 DNA: TGTGCCAGTAAAGGGCGCGATGAGCAGTTCTTC.

The chain links TRBV25-1 to TRBJ1-4, with TRBD1 identical over 7 bases. Looked up from germline, CDR1 is MGHDK and CDR2 is SYGVNS. The CDR3 extends over 15 amino acids. The V segment lost 4 bases and the J segment 3 bases; nucleotides outside the gene matches: 5. CDR3 in amino acids: CASSGGQRANEKLFF. CDR3 nucleotides: TGTGCCAGCAGTGGGGGACAGCGGGCTAATGAAAAACTGTTTTTT.

The V and J genes are TRBV6-5 and TRBJ2-1, with 11 positions matching TRBD2. Per the germline V gene, CDR1 is MNHEY and CDR2 is SVGAGI. The CDR3 runs to 14 residues. V dropped 6 bases and J dropped 8; count of bases not matched to a gene: 6. The CDR3 is CASSLLAGGHEQFF. In DNA, the CDR3 is TGTGCCAGCAGCCTCCTAGCGGGGGGTCATGAGCAGTTCTTC.

V and J are TRBV4-1 and TRBJ1-1; TRBD1 matches 7 bases. The CDR3 length is 14 residues. Germline CDR1 is MGHRA and CDR2 is YSYEKL. V lost 4 bases and J lost 0; bases outside the gene matches: 2. CDR3: CASSRTGMNTEAFF. In DNA form, the CDR3 reads TGCGCCAGCAGCCGGACAGGCATGAACACTGAAGCTTTCTTT.

The V gene is TRBV7-2, the J gene TRBJ2-7; D is perhaps TRBD2 (7 bases). V gave up 5 bases and J gave up 6 bases, with 17 bases separating them. The CDR3 has 14 amino acids. CDR1 is SGHTA and CDR2 is FQGNSA in the germline V gene. CDR3 nucleotide sequence: TGTGCCAGCAGCCAAAGGGGGGGGAGCGGCGAGCAGTACTTC. As protein: CASSQRGGSGEQYF.

V is TRBV9 and J is TRBJ1-3; 7 nucleotides match TRBD1. The junction had 9 bases not matched to a gene; V was cut back by 3 bases and J by 0 bases. In germline, CDR1 is SGDLS, CDR2 YYNGEE. The CDR3 spans 17 residues. CDR3 sequence reads: CASSAYDRAGSGNTIYF. CDR3 DNA: TGTGCCAGCAGCGCTTACGACAGGGCGGGCTCTGGAAACACCATATATTTT.

This clone is a singleton in its sample. The V gene is TRBV7-6, the J gene TRBJ2-1; 12 nucleotides match TRBD1. The CDR3 consists of 14 residues. J gave up 9 bases and V 4 bases, and 4 bases lay outside the gene matches. Per the germline V gene, CDR1 is SGHVS and CDR2 is FNYEAQ. CDR3 residues: CASSSGQGAGEQFF. Here the CDR3 DNA reads TGTGCCAGCAGCTCGGGACAGGGGGCCGGTGAGCAGTTCTTC. The whole variable domain, filled in from reference TRBV7-6 and TRBJ2-1, reads GAGVSQSPRYKVTKRGQDVALRCDPISGHVSLYWYRQALGQGPEFLTYFNYEAQQDKSGLPNDRFSAERPEGSISTLTIQRTEQRDSAMYRCASSSGQGAGEQFFGPGTRLTVL.

DNA for the CDR3: TGTGCCAGCAGCCTAACGGGGTTTGAGCCCCAGTACTTC. This gives the protein CASSLTGFEPQYF. The chain links TRBV6-5 to TRBJ2-5; D perhaps matches TRBD2 (5 bases). Trimming left V 6 bases short and J 9 bases short, with 17 bases between. This CDR3 is 13 amino acids long. Germline-derived CDR1 and CDR2 are MNHEY and SVGAGI.

This rearrangement joins TRBV27 to TRBJ1-1; TRBD1 is a possible D gene (5 bases). This CDR3 has 14 amino acids. Germline-derived CDR1 and CDR2 are MNHEY and SMNVEV (reference sequence). V lost 6 bases and J 4 bases, leaving 15 bases between the germline ends. This chain's CDR3 is CASRTVLSSTEAFF. The CDR3 DNA follows: TGTGCCAGCAGGACAGTGTTGTCTAGCACTGAAGCTTTCTTT.

The chain combines TRBV5-6 with TRBJ2-2; D gene uncertain. V dropped 5 bases and J dropped 1 base, with 9 bases sitting between them. This CDR3 spans 14 amino acids. Germline V gene data show CDR1 as SGHDT and CDR2 as YYEEEE. The CDR3: CASRADLNTGELFF. The CDR3 DNA reads as TGTGCCAGCAGGGCTGACTTGAACACCGGGGAGCTGTTTTTT.

The CDR3 DNA reads TGTGCCACCAGGGGAGGTGGAAACACCATATATTTT. Translation: CATRGGGNTIYF. The chain combines TRBV27 with TRBJ1-3, with D maybe TRBD1 (6 bases). The V end was cut by 10 bases, the J end by 3 bases, with 10 bases between. CDR1 and CDR2 (germline): MNHEY, SMNVEV (reference sequence). The CDR3 has 12 residues.

V usage is TRBV9 and J usage is TRBJ1-3; no clear D gene. Germline lookup yields CDR1 SGDLS and CDR2 YYNGEE. The CDR3 loop spans 16 amino acids. The V end lost 3 bases, the J end lost 0 bases, and 13 bases lay between the germline ends. The CDR3 is CASSGTSESSGNTIYF. The CDR3 nucleotides are TGTGCCAGCAGCGGGACCAGTGAATCCTCTGGAAACACCATATATTTT.

V is TRBV4-1 and J is TRBJ1-1; D is perhaps TRBD1 (5 bases). Germline V gene sequence: CDR1 MGHRA, CDR2 YSYEKL. Between the trimmed V and J ends, which lost 4 bases and 10 bases, there was a span of 25 bases. The CDR3 runs to 16 residues. The CDR3 DNA reads TGCGCCAGCAGCCTTTTCCCCGACCCGGGCGCCCAGGGAGCTTTCTTT. Amino acid sequence: CASSLFPDPGAQGAFF.

The table lists this clone with a count of one. The chain combines TRBV5-6 with TRBJ1-1, with unresolved D. The V gene's germline CDR1 is SGHDT and CDR2 YYEEEE. The ends were cut back, 4 bases at V and 3 bases at J, with 19 bases in the middle. The CDR3 has 16 amino acids. The chain's CDR3 is CASSLGRRDRYTEAFF. The CDR3 DNA follows: TGTGCCAGCAGCCTTGGGCGCCGGGATCGGTACACTGAAGCTTTCTTT.